Listed below are T cell receptor beta chains from one sample, sequenced in a study of cytomegalovirus exposure and HLA in healthy donors. Only in-frame clones appear in the TCRdb table, and some are missing; sequencing was by immunoSEQ multiplex PCR. The data hold around 130,000 clones, with approximately 72% observed a single time. The sequenced sample consisted of PBMCs. The receptor source for this set is an older woman in good health and CMV-seronegative. CDR3s include the opening cysteine and the closing phenylalanine or tryptophan. The order of the fields is V gene, clone size, J gene, D gene, CDR3 DNA, CDR3 protein. A D gene is named only where the DNA matches it firmly. The size field is filled for only some rows; it gives once, few, many or a size class.

V: TRBV19; size: few; J: TRBJ1-5; D: TRBD1; DNA: TGTGCCTCTCATAGGGGGACAGGGTCCGATCAGCCCCAGCATTTT; CDR3: CASHRGTGSDQPQHF
V: TRBV7-8; size: NA; J: TRBJ1-1; D: TRBD1; DNA: TGTGCCAGCAGCAGTTCGGGGGACAGTTGGAAGCTGCTGAACACTGAAGCTTTCTTT; CDR3: CASSSSGDSWKLLNTEAFF
V: TRBV5-4; size: NA; J: TRBJ2-1; D: NA; DNA: TGTGCCAGCAGCTTCGAGCCTAGCTCCCATGAGCAGTTCTTC; CDR3: CASSFEPSSHEQFF
V: TRBV5-1; size: NA; J: TRBJ2-5; D: TRBD2; DNA: TGCGCCAGCAGCTTAAGTGGCGGGAGTGAGACCCAGTACTTC; CDR3: CASSLSGGSETQYF
V: TRBV2; size: NA; J: TRBJ2-2; D: NA; DNA: TGTGCCAGCAGTCTCCTCCCGGGAGTAACCGGGGAGCTGTTTTTT; CDR3: CASSLLPGVTGELFF
V: TRBV12-5; size: NA; J: TRBJ2-3; D: NA; DNA: TGTGCTAGTGGTTTGGCCACTACGGGTACGCAGTATTTT; CDR3: CASGLATTGTQYF
V: TRBV29-1; size: few; J: TRBJ1-3; D: NA; DNA: TGCAGCGTTGAATTGTCAGCTGGAAACACCATATATTTT; CDR3: CSVELSAGNTIYF
V: TRBV7-9; size: NA; J: TRBJ1-2; D: NA; DNA: TGTGCCAGCAGCCCGACTAATTCCGGCTATGGCTACACCTTC; CDR3: CASSPTNSGYGYTF
V: TRBV5-1; size: NA; J: TRBJ1-5; D: NA; DNA: TGCGCCAGCAGCTTGGACGGGGGAAATCAGCCCCAGCATTTT; CDR3: CASSLDGGNQPQHF
V: TRBV6-5; size: NA; J: TRBJ1-1; D: NA; DNA: TGTGCCAGTCTCCAGGGTTGGAACACTGAAGCTTTCTTT; CDR3: CASLQGWNTEAFF
V: TRBV11-3; size: NA; J: TRBJ2-5; D: TRBD2; DNA: TGTGCCACCTTGGTGGGACTAGCGGAAGAGACCCAGTACTTC; CDR3: CATLVGLAEETQYF
V: TRBV5-6; size: NA; J: TRBJ2-4; D: TRBD1; DNA: TGTGCCAGCAGCTTGGGGACCCTGAACAGGGGAAACATTCAGTACTTC; CDR3: CASSLGTLNRGNIQYF
V: TRBV29-1; size: once; J: TRBJ2-5; D: TRBD1; DNA: TGCAGCGTACCCGGGACAGCCCCAGGAGAGACCCAGTACTTC; CDR3: CSVPGTAPGETQYF
V: TRBV9; size: once; J: TRBJ2-2; D: TRBD2; DNA: TGTGCCAGCAGCGTCACTTCTAGCGGGAAAAACACCGGGGAGCTGTTTTTT; CDR3: CASSVTSSGKNTGELFF
V: TRBV5-1; size: NA; J: TRBJ2-1; D: NA; DNA: TGCGCCAGCAGCCTCGACTCTAGCGCCAATGAGCAGTTCTTC; CDR3: CASSLDSSANEQFF
V: TRBV5-5; size: once; J: TRBJ2-5; D: TRBD1; DNA: TGTGCCAGCAGCCACTCTCCCTCGACAGGGGAAAGGGAGACCCAGTACTTC; CDR3: CASSHSPSTGERETQYF
V: TRBV5-1; size: NA; J: TRBJ1-2; D: TRBD1; DNA: TGCGCCAGCAGCTCAAGACAGGGGGAATACTATGGCTACACCTTC; CDR3: CASSSRQGEYYGYTF